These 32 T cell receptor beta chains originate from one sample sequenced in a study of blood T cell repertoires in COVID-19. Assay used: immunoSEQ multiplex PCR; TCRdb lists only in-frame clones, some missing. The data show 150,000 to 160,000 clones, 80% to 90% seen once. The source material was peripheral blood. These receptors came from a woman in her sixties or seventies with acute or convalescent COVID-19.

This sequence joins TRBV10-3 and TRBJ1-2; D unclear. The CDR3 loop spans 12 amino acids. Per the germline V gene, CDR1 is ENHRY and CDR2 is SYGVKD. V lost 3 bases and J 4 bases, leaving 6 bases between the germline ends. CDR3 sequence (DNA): TGTGCCATCAGTGAACTGAGCTATGGCTACACCTTC. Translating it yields CAISELSYGYTF.

The CDR3 sequence is CASSLLQAYGYTF. The CDR3 region has the DNA TGTGCCAGCAGCTTACTTCAGGCCTATGGCTACACCTTC. The chain joins TRBV5-6 to TRBJ1-2, with D unclear. Germline V CDR1 and CDR2: SGHDT, YYEEEE. The CDR3 covers 13 residues. Trimming removed 2 bases at V and 4 bases at J, with 9 bases between.

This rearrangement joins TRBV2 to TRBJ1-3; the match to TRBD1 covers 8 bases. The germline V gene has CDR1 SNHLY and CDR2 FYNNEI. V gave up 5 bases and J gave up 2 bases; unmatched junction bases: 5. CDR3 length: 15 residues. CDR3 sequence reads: CASSLDRDPGNTIYF. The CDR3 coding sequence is TGTGCCAGCAGTTTGGACAGGGACCCTGGAAACACCATATATTTT.

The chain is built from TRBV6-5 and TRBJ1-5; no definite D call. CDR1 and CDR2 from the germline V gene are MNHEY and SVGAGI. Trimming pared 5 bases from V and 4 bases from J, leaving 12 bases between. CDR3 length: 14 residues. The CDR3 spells CASSLDWGNQPQHF. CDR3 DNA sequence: TGTGCCAGCAGTCTGGACTGGGGAAATCAGCCCCAGCATTTT.

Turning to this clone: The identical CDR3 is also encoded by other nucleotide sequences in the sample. DNA of the CDR3: TGTGCCAGCAGCTCTGGGACTAGCGGGGGTAGCACAGATACGCAGTATTTT. The encoded protein is CASSSGTSGGSTDTQYF. This chain connects TRBV13 to TRBJ2-3; TRBD2 matches 14 bases. Germline V CDR1 and CDR2: PRHDT, FYEKMQ (reference sequence). The V gene end was trimmed by 4 bases and the J gene end by 0 bases; junction bases not matched to a gene: 3. This CDR3 has 17 residues.

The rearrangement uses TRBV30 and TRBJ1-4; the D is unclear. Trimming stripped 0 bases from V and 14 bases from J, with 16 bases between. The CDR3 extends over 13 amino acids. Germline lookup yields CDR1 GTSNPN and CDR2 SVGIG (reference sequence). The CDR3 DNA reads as TGTGCCTGGAGTGTAAGTCCCCGAGCTTCCCTGTTTTTT. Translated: CAWSVSPRASLFF.

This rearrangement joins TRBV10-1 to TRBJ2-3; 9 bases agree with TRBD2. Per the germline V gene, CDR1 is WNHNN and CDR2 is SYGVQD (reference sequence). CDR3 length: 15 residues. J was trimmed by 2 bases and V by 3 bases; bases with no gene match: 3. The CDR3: CASSDSGGTTDTQYF. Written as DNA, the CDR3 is TGCGCCAGCAGTGACAGCGGGGGGACCACAGATACGCAGTATTTT.

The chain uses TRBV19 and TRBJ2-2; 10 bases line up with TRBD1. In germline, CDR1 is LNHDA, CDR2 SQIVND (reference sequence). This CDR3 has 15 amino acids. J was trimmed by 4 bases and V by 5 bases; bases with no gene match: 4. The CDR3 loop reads CASSPWTGGTGELFF. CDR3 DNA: TGTGCCAGTAGTCCATGGACAGGGGGCACCGGGGAGCTGTTTTTT.

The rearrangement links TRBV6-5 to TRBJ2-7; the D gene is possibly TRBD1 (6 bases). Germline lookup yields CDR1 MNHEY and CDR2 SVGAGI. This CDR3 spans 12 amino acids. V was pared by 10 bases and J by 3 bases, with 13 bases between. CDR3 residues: CATLGQSYEQYF. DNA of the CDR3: TGTGCCACCCTCGGACAGAGCTACGAGCAGTACTTC.

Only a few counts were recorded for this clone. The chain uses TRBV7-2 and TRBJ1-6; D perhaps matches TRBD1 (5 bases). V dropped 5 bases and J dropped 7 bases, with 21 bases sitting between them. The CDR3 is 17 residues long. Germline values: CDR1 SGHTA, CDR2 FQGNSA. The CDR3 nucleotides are TGTGCCAGCAGCGGGGGGGGATCAGGGTCTCGAAATTCACCCCTCCACTTT. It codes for CASSGGGSGSRNSPLHF.

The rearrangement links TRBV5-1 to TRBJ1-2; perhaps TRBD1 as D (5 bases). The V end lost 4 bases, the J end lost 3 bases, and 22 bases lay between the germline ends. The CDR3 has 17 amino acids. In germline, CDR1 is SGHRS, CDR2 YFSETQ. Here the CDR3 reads CASSPGTAGTLDYGYTF. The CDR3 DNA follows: TGCGCCAGCAGCCCTGGGACTGCGGGTACCTTGGACTATGGCTACACCTTC.

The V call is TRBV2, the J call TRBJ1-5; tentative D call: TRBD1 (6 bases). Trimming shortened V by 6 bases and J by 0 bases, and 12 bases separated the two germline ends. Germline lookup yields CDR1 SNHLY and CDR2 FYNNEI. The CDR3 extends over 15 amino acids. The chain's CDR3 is CASRGTHLSNQPQHF. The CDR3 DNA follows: TGTGCCAGCAGAGGGACACACCTTAGCAATCAGCCCCAGCATTTT.

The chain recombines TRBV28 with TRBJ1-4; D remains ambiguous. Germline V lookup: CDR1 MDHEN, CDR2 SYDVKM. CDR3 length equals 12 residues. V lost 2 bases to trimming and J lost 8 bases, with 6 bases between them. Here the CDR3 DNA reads TGTGCCAGCAGTTTACCCCGGGAAAAACTGTTTTTT. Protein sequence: CASSLPREKLFF.

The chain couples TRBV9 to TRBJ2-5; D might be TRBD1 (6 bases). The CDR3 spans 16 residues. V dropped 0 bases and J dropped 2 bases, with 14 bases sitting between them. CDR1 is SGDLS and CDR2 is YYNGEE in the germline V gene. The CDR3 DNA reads TGTGCCAGCAGCGTAGTGGGGGCCGGAAGTCAAGAGACCCAGTACTTC. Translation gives CASSVVGAGSQETQYF.

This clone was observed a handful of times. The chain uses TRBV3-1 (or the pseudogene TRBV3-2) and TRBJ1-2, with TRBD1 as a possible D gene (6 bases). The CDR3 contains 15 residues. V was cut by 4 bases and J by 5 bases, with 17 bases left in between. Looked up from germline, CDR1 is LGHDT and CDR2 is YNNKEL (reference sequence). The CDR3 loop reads CASSLYRDLVYGYTF. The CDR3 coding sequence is TGTGCCAGCAGCCTCTACAGGGACCTGGTGTATGGCTACACCTTC.

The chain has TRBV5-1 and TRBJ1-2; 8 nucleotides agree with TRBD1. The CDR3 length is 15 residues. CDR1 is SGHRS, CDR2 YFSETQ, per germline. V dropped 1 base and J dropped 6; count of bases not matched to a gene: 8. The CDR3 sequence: CASSLLGQEGNGYTF. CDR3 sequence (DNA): TGCGCCAGCAGCTTGTTGGGACAGGAGGGTAATGGCTACACCTTC.

The chain's CDR3 is CASSLGLAGITDTQYF. CDR3 DNA: TGTGCCAGCAGCTTAGGGCTAGCGGGAATCACAGATACGCAGTATTTT. The chain joins TRBV7-9 to TRBJ2-3, with 9 positions matching TRBD2. V gave up 1 base and J gave up 2 bases; unmatched junction bases: 4. The CDR3 length is 16 residues. CDR1 is SEHNR and CDR2 is FQNEAQ in the germline V gene (reference sequence).

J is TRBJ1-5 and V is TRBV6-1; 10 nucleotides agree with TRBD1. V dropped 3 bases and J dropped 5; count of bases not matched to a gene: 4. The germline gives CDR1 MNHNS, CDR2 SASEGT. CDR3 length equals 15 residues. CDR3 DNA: TGTGCCAGCAGTGAGGGACAGGGGAGCTATCAGCCCCAGCATTTT. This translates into CASSEGQGSYQPQHF.

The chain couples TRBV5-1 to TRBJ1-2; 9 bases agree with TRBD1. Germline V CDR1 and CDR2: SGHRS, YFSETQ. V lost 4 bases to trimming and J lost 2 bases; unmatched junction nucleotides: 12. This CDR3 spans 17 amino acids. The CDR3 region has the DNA TGCGCCAGCAGCCCAACATTGACAGGGGGTGCGAACTATGGCTACACCTTC. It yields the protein CASSPTLTGGANYGYTF.

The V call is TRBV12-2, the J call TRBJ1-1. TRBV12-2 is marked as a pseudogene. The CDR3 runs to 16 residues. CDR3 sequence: CASRLEGQGGVTEAFF. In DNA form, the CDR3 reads TGTGCAAGTCGCTTAGAGGGCCAGGGAGGGGTCACTGAAGCTTTCTTT.

In DNA form, the CDR3 reads TGTGCCAGCAGCCAAGATTTAGCGGGGTTCTACAATGAGCAGTTCTTC. This codes for CASSQDLAGFYNEQFF. V is TRBV4-2 and J is TRBJ2-1; 8 nucleotides match TRBD2. The V and J ends lost 0 bases and 3 bases, in that order; junction bases with no gene match: 4. The CDR3 runs 16 residues. Germline V gene sequence: CDR1 LGHNA, CDR2 YNFKEQ.

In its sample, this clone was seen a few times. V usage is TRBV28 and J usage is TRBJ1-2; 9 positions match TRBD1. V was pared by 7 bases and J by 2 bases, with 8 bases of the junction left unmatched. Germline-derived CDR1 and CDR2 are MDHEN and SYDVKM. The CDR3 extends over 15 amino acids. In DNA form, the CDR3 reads TGTGCCAGCAAAACGGGACAGGGATCAAACTATGGCTACACCTTC. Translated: CASKTGQGSNYGYTF.

CDR3: CSVGTSGTDTQYF. In DNA form, the CDR3 reads TGCAGCGTCGGGACTAGTGGCACAGATACGCAGTATTTT. The rearrangement joins TRBV29-1 to TRBJ2-3; 8 bases align to TRBD2. J was trimmed by 1 base and V by 6 bases; bases with no gene match: 3. The CDR3 is 13 residues long. The germline V gene has CDR1 SQVTM and CDR2 ANQGSEA.

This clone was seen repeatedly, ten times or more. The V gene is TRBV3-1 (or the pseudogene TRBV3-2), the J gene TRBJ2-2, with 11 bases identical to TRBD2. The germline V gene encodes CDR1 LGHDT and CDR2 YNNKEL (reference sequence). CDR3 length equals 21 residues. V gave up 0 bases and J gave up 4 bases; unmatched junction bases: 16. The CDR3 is CASSQEGLADQTAWGTGELFF. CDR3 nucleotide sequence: TGTGCCAGCAGCCAAGAGGGACTAGCGGACCAAACCGCGTGGGGCACCGGGGAGCTGTTTTTT.

CDR3 nucleotide sequence: TGTGCCTGGAGGCCGGACAGGGGAGTTTCACCCCTCCACTTT. Amino acids: CAWRPDRGVSPLHF. The chain couples TRBV30 to TRBJ1-6; 9 nucleotides line up with TRBD1. J gave up 9 bases and V 3 bases, and 6 bases lay outside the gene matches. Germline V gives CDR1 GTSNPN, CDR2 SVGIG (reference sequence). The CDR3 runs 14 residues.

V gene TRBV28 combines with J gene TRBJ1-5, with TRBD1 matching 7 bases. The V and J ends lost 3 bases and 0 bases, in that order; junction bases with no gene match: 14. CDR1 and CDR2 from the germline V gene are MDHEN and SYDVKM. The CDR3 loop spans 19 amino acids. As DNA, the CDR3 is TGTGCCAGCAGTTTGATTTCGGGCAGGGGGGTTTATAGCAATCAGCCCCAGCATTTT. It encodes CASSLISGRGVYSNQPQHF.

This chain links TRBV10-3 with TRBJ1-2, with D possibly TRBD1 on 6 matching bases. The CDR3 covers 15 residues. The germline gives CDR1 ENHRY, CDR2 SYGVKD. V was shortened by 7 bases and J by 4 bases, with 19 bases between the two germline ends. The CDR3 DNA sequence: TGTGCCATCAACCCGGACAGTCTGGGTGGCTATGGCTACACCTTC. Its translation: CAINPDSLGGYGYTF.

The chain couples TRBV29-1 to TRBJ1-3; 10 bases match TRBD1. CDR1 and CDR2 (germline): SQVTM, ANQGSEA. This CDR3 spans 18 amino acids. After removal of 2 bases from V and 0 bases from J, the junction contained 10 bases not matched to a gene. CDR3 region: CSVELRDRGALSGNTIYF. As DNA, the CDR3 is TGCAGCGTTGAACTCCGGGACAGGGGCGCTCTCTCTGGAAACACCATATATTTT.

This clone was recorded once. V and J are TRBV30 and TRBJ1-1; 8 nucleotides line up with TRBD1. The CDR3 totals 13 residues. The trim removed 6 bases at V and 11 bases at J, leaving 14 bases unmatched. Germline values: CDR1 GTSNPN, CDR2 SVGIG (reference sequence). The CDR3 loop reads CACLGQGLTFAFF. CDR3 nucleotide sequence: TGTGCCTGCCTAGGACAGGGCTTGACTTTTGCTTTCTTT.

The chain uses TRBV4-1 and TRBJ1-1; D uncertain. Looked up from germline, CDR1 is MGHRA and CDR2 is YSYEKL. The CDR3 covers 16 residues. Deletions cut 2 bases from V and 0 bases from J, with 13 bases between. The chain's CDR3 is CASSQSRVELNTEAFF. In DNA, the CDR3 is TGCGCCAGCAGCCAAAGCCGGGTGGAGCTGAACACTGAAGCTTTCTTT.

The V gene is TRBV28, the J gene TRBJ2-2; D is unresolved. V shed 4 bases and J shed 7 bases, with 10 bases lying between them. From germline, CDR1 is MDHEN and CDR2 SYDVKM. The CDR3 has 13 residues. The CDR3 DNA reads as TGTGCCAGCAGTTCCGGAGAGCACGGGGAGCTGTTTTTT. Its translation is CASSSGEHGELFF.

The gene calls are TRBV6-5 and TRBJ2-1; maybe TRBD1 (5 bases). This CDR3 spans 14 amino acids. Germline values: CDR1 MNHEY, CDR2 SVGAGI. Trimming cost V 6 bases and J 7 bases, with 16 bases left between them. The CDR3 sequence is CASSGAHRGNEQFF. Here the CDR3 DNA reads TGTGCCAGCAGCGGCGCCCATAGGGGTAATGAGCAGTTCTTC.